These T cell receptor beta chains were read from a single sample in a study of T cell clones after liver transplantation. Clones were read by immunoSEQ multiplex PCR, and TCRdb kept only the in-frame ones, dropping some. Of just over 80,000 clones listed, nearly 85% are singletons. The sample was CD4+ T cells from blood, taken just over 45 months after liver transplant. These receptors were taken from a human patient who received a liver transplant. Part of the T cell pool may stem from the graft donor. Both conserved end residues are part of each CDR3. Fields, in order: D gene, V gene, clone size, J gene, CDR3 protein, CDR3 DNA. The D gene is left open where the match is weak. Not every row has a clone size; where given, it reads once, few, many or a size class.

D: .; V: TRBV19; size: .; J: TRBJ2-4; CDR3: CASSPRVAVAKNIQYF; DNA: TGTGCCAGTAGTCCCCGGGTAGCGGTAGCCAAAAACATTCAGTACTTC
D: TRBD2; V: TRBV19; size: .; J: TRBJ2-1; CDR3: CATGGLAGVRNEQFF; DNA: TGTGCCACCGGGGGGCTAGCGGGAGTTCGCAATGAGCAGTTCTTC
D: TRBD1; V: TRBV19; size: .; J: TRBJ2-7; CDR3: CASSSRDRAYEQYF; DNA: TGTGCCAGTAGTAGCCGGGACAGAGCCTACGAGCAGTACTTC
D: .; V: TRBV6-5; size: few; J: TRBJ2-5; CDR3: CASSYSYRQETQYF; DNA: TGTGCCAGCAGTTACTCGTACAGACAAGAGACCCAGTACTTC
D: .; V: TRBV6-5; size: .; J: TRBJ2-7; CDR3: CASSYSWQSYEQYF; DNA: TGTGCCAGCAGTTACTCGTGGCAGTCCTACGAGCAGTACTTC
D: TRBD1; V: TRBV5-1; size: .; J: TRBJ2-6; CDR3: CASSVGQGGSGANVLTF; DNA: TGCGCCAGCAGCGTGGGACAGGGAGGGTCCGGGGCCAACGTCCTGACTTTC
D: TRBD2; V: TRBV28; size: .; J: TRBJ2-7; CDR3: CASSSLNTSGSRKEQYF; DNA: TGTGCCAGCAGCTCGCTCAATACTAGCGGGAGTCGGAAGGAGCAGTACTTC
D: TRBD1; V: TRBV5-1; size: once; J: TRBJ2-2; CDR3: CASSETGDLTGELFF; DNA: TGCGCCAGCAGCGAGACAGGGGACCTCACCGGGGAGCTGTTTTTT
D: .; V: TRBV4-1; size: .; J: TRBJ2-7; CDR3: CASSPKGEGVAPYEQYF; DNA: TGCGCCAGCAGCCCGAAAGGAGAGGGAGTAGCTCCCTACGAGCAGTACTTC
D: TRBD1; V: TRBV6-6; size: .; J: TRBJ2-7; CDR3: CASSYSGGISNDEQYF; DNA: TGTGCCAGCAGTTACTCAGGGGGCATTTCAAACGACGAGCAGTACTTC
D: .; V: TRBV5-4; size: .; J: TRBJ1-1; CDR3: CASSSQLNTEAFF; DNA: TGTGCCAGCAGCTCCCAACTGAACACTGAAGCTTTCTTT